The 25 T cell receptor beta chains given below trace back to one sample, sequenced in a study of shared clonotypes between healthy human individuals. The data were produced by immunoSEQ multiplex PCR, yet TCRdb's version contains in-frame clones alone and is incomplete. The sample contains hundreds of thousands of clones, approximately 79% of which appear only once. The sequencing input was memory CD4+ T cells sorted from blood. The subset here: CD45RA-negative fraction. Receptor source: a man aged 30 to 39 in good health.

Only a few counts were recorded for this clone. This sequence joins TRBV7-2 and TRBJ1-3; TRBD1 aligns across 12 bases. Germline CDR1 reads SGHTA; CDR2 reads FQGNSA. The CDR3 length is 18 residues. V dropped 5 bases and J dropped 0; count of bases not matched to a gene: 8. CDR3 sequence (DNA): TGTGCCAGCAGCGGGACAGGGGGCCTACTAAGCTCTGGAAACACCATATATTTT. It is translated as CASSGTGGLLSSGNTIYF.

The chain joins TRBV27 to TRBJ1-2; TRBD1 matches at 8 bases. Germline trimming cut 6 bases from V and 2 bases from J; bases unmatched to any gene: 5. CDR1 is MNHEY, CDR2 SMNVEV, per germline (reference sequence). CDR3 length: 14 amino acids. The CDR3 loop reads CASSTTGVNYGYTF. CDR3 DNA sequence: TGTGCCAGCAGCACGACAGGGGTAAACTATGGCTACACCTTC.

A single count supports this clone. This chain connects TRBV7-3 to TRBJ2-1, with D perhaps being TRBD1 or TRBD2 (5 bases each). Trimming took 5 bases from V and 9 from J, leaving 17 bases between them. The germline V gene encodes CDR1 SGHTA and CDR2 FQGTGA. The CDR3 contains 14 residues. CDR3 sequence reads: CASSQPGTEVEQFF. CDR3 nucleotides: TGTGCCAGCAGCCAGCCCGGGACGGAGGTTGAGCAGTTCTTC.

This clone was seen just once. V gene TRBV4-1 combines with J gene TRBJ2-5; 8 bases are a match to TRBD1. V lost 2 bases and J lost 4; bases outside the gene matches: 6. The CDR3 is made up of 15 amino acids. Germline CDR1 and CDR2: MGHRA and YSYEKL. CDR3 protein: CASSQLGTGRETQYF. In nucleotides, the CDR3 is TGCGCCAGCAGCCAACTAGGGACAGGCCGAGAGACCCAGTACTTC.

With respect to this clone: The same CDR3 arises from other DNA sequences in this sample as well. The V call is TRBV28, the J call TRBJ2-2; D unclear. The CDR3 sequence is 12 residues long. V was cut by 3 bases and J by 3 bases, with 2 bases left in between. In germline, CDR1 is MDHEN, CDR2 SYDVKM. The CDR3 nucleotides read TGTGCCAGCAGTTTGTACACCGGGGAGCTGTTTTTT. Translating gives CASSLYTGELFF.

The V call is TRBV7-2, the J call TRBJ2-1; D unresolved. Germline V gene lookup returns CDR1 SGHTA and CDR2 FQGNSA. This CDR3 contains 14 residues. Trimming left V 5 bases short and J 7 bases short, with 15 bases between. The CDR3 loop reads CASSNRMSANEQFF. The CDR3 DNA reads as TGTGCCAGCAGCAATCGAATGTCAGCAAATGAGCAGTTCTTC.

This chain connects TRBV10-1 to TRBJ2-7, with 15 bases that match TRBD2. The J segment lost 6 bases and the V segment lost 2 bases, leaving 11 bases of the junction unmatched. The CDR3 consists of 18 residues. CDR1 is WNHNN, CDR2 SYGVQD, per germline (reference sequence). The CDR3 here is CASSEAGLAGGPRREQYF. DNA for the CDR3: TGCGCCAGCAGTGAGGCAGGACTAGCGGGAGGGCCGCGCCGCGAGCAGTACTTC.

The sample holds a few counts of this clone. Other DNA sequences from this sample encode an identical CDR3 as well. The rearrangement joins TRBV6-4 to TRBJ2-1; 11 positions agree with TRBD2. CDR3 length: 14 amino acids. Germline values: CDR1 MRHNA, CDR2 SNTAGT. The V segment lost 4 bases and the J segment 7 bases; nucleotides outside the gene matches: 3. Here the CDR3 reads CASSVAGGRNEQFF. The CDR3 nucleotides are TGTGCCAGCAGTGTAGCGGGAGGGCGTAATGAGCAGTTCTTC.

This clone was detected once. V usage is TRBV5-1 and J usage is TRBJ2-3, with unresolved D. The length of the CDR3 is 14 residues. The V and J ends lost 2 bases and 2 bases respectively, with 9 bases between them. CDR1 and CDR2 from the germline V gene are SGHRS and YFSETQ. In nucleotides, the CDR3 is TGCGCCAGCAGCTTCATGACGGCCACAGATACGCAGTATTTT. This encodes CASSFMTATDTQYF. The variable domain in full, with the rest retrieved from reference TRBV5-1 and TRBJ2-3, is KAGVTQTPRYLIKTRGQQVTLSCSPISGHRSVSWYQQTPGQGLQFLFEYFSETQRNKGNFPGRFSGRQFSNSRSEMNVSTLELGDSALYLCASSFMTATDTQYFGPGTRLTVL.

This clone was recorded only once. This sample includes further DNA sequences coding for the same CDR3. The CDR3 sequence: CASSFRDQPQHF. In DNA form, the CDR3 reads TGTGCCAGCAGTTTCAGGGATCAGCCCCAGCATTTT. This chain uses TRBV28 with TRBJ1-5; D possibly corresponds to TRBD1 (5 bases). V was shortened by 3 bases and J by 5 bases, with 5 bases between the two germline ends. The length of the CDR3 is 12 residues. Per germline, CDR1 MDHEN and CDR2 SYDVKM.

This clone was seen a few times. The chain's CDR3 is CASSFEDTQYF. Written as DNA, the CDR3 is TGTGCCAGCAGCTTCGAAGATACGCAGTATTTT. The chain couples TRBV5-4 to TRBJ2-3; D is ambiguous. CDR1 is SGHNT, CDR2 YYREEE, per germline (reference sequence). This CDR3 is built from 11 residues. Trimming took off 2 bases at V and 5 bases at J, with 3 bases between the two ends.

The J gene is TRBJ1-1, the V gene TRBV2; D ambiguous. CDR1 is SNHLY, CDR2 FYNNEI, per germline. The V gene lost 7 bases and the J gene lost 2 bases, with 11 bases spanning the gap. CDR3 length: 13 amino acids. The CDR3 coding sequence is TGTGCCAGCACCACGGACGGCAACACTGAAGCTTTCTTT. Translated: CASTTDGNTEAFF.

V and J are TRBV4-3 and TRBJ2-5, with D unclear. V lost 0 bases, J lost 5 bases, and 13 bases lay in between. The V gene's germline CDR1 is LGHNA and CDR2 YSLEER. The CDR3 is made up of 15 amino acids. CDR3 bases: TGCGCCAGCAGCCAAGATCTCGGTACAGATGAGACCCAGTACTTC. It translates to CASSQDLGTDETQYF.

The chain combines TRBV28 with TRBJ1-2; a possible D gene is TRBD1 (5 bases). V was trimmed by 3 bases and J by 8 bases, leaving 13 bases between them. Germline V gene data show CDR1 as MDHEN and CDR2 as SYDVKM. This CDR3 has 13 amino acids. The CDR3 DNA reads as TGTGCCAGCAGTTTGGAGGGGCTCCGGGGCTACACCTTC. Protein product: CASSLEGLRGYTF.

The J gene is TRBJ2-1, the V gene TRBV7-6, with D possibly TRBD2 on 6 matching bases. Trimming shortened V by 2 bases and J by 0 bases, and 14 bases separated the two germline ends. The CDR3 has 17 residues. Looked up from germline, CDR1 is SGHVS and CDR2 is FNYEAQ. CDR3 sequence (DNA): TGTGCCAGCAGCTTACAGGGACTTGCCAGCTCCTACAATGAGCAGTTCTTC. It yields the protein CASSLQGLASSYNEQFF. Based on the CDR3 plus reference TRBV7-6 and TRBJ2-1, the full variable domain is GAGVSQSPRYKVTKRGQDVALRCDPISGHVSLYWYRQALGQGPEFLTYFNYEAQQDKSGLPNDRFSAERPEGSISTLTIQRTEQRDSAMYRCASSLQGLASSYNEQFFGPGTRLTVL.

The chain links TRBV9 to TRBJ2-3; the D gene is possibly TRBD2 (6 bases). Germline-derived CDR1 and CDR2 are SGDLS and YYNGEE. The CDR3 is 16 amino acids. V lost 0 bases, J lost 3 bases, and 14 bases lay in between. CDR3 loop: CASSVGGAGLTDTQYF. Here the CDR3 DNA reads TGTGCCAGCAGCGTAGGCGGGGCGGGACTGACAGATACGCAGTATTTT.

The rearrangement uses TRBV7-2 and TRBJ2-7; TRBD2 agrees at 8 bases. The length of the CDR3 is 14 residues. The germline V gene encodes CDR1 SGHTA and CDR2 FQGNSA. V was pared by 1 base and J by 6 bases, with 5 bases of the junction left unmatched. The CDR3 sequence: CASSLVPGGTEQYF. The CDR3 nucleotides read TGTGCCAGCAGCTTAGTTCCGGGAGGGACCGAGCAGTACTTC.

This sequence joins TRBV5-6 and TRBJ2-5; D unresolved. Trimming stripped 3 bases from V and 2 bases from J, with 14 bases between. Looked up from germline, CDR1 is SGHDT and CDR2 is YYEEEE. This CDR3 has 15 amino acids. The CDR3 DNA follows: TGTGCCAGCAGCTCGATAGCCGTAATTCAAGAGACCCAGTACTTC. Translating it yields CASSSIAVIQETQYF.

The V and J genes are TRBV30 and TRBJ2-7; tentatively, D is TRBD1 (6 bases). Germline V gene lookup returns CDR1 GTSNPN and CDR2 SVGIG (reference sequence). The CDR3 loop spans 13 amino acids. Deletions cut 4 bases from V and 1 base from J, with 11 bases between. In DNA, the CDR3 is TGTGCCTGGATGCCCCAGGGGTCCTACGAGCAGTACTTC. Its translation is CAWMPQGSYEQYF.

In this sample, this clone turned up many times. The V gene is TRBV19, the J gene TRBJ2-6; D call uncertain. CDR1 and CDR2 from the germline V gene are LNHDA and SQIVND (reference sequence). CDR3 size: 16 residues. Between the trimmed V and J ends, which lost 3 bases and 5 bases, there was a span of 14 bases. Here the CDR3 DNA reads TGTGCCAGTAGTATTTCTGGTGAACTGAGGGCCAACGTCCTGACTTTC. This gives the protein CASSISGELRANVLTF.

The CDR3 nucleotides are TGTGCCAGCAGTGACCAGGGGGCTAGGCAGACCCAGTACTTC. Its protein product is CASSDQGARQTQYF. The rearrangement joins TRBV28 to TRBJ2-5, with 8 positions matching TRBD1. After removal of 5 bases from V and 6 bases from J, the junction contained 8 bases not matched to a gene. The CDR3 extends over 14 amino acids. CDR1 is MDHEN and CDR2 is SYDVKM in the germline V gene.

The chain employs TRBV7-2 and TRBJ1-2; D not resolved. There are 14 residues in the CDR3. Trimming pared 5 bases from V and 5 bases from J, leaving 15 bases between. CDR1 SGHTA and CDR2 FQGNSA come from the germline V gene. CDR3 residues: CASSLHGEGYGYTF. The CDR3 DNA reads TGTGCCAGCAGCCTACACGGGGAGGGATATGGCTACACCTTC. Variable domain in full (rest from reference TRBV7-2 and TRBJ1-2): GAGVSQSPSNKVTEKGKDVELRCDPISGHTALYWYRQSLGQGLEFLIYFQGNSAPDKSGLPSDRFSAERTGGSVSTLTIQRTQQEDSAVYLCASSLHGEGYGYTFGSGTRLTVV.

V is TRBV20-1 and J is TRBJ1-2, with 8 bases that match TRBD1. Trimming took 6 bases from V and 9 from J; bases not matched to a gene: 3. The CDR3 loop spans 10 amino acids. Germline V lookup: CDR1 DFQATT, CDR2 SNEGSKA (reference sequence). DNA for the CDR3: TGCAGTGCGGGGACAGGCCGCTACACCTTC. It translates to CSAGTGRYTF.

The chain carries TRBV14 and TRBJ1-5; D is ambiguous. The CDR3 loop spans 13 amino acids. The germline gives CDR1 SGHDN, CDR2 FVKESK. V was shortened by 1 base and J by 7 bases, with 8 bases between the two germline ends. CDR3 protein: CASSQGSDQPQHF. CDR3 DNA sequence: TGTGCCAGCAGCCAAGGTTCGGACCAGCCCCAGCATTTT.

V is TRBV27 and J is TRBJ1-2; D remains unclear. Germline V gene lookup returns CDR1 MNHEY and CDR2 SMNVEV (reference sequence). With 4 bases removed from V and 4 bases from J, the gap between germline ends came to 16 bases. The CDR3 extends over 15 amino acids. CDR3 sequence reads: CASSSRNGRSYGYTF. CDR3 nucleotides: TGTGCCAGCAGTTCCCGGAACGGGCGATCCTATGGCTACACCTTC.